These T cell receptor beta chains were read from a single sample in a study of OX40 agonist ivuxolimab in advanced cancers. The data were produced by immunoSEQ multiplex PCR, yet TCRdb's version contains in-frame clones alone and is incomplete. Of about 72,000 clones in the sample, over 85% are singletons; the top ten hold around 2.6%. The sample here was CD4+ or CD8+ T cells sorted from blood, taken in a trial of the OX40 agonist ivuxolimab. These receptors were obtained from an adult with an advanced solid tumor such as melanoma, head and neck, liver or kidney cancer. CDR3s include the opening cysteine and the closing phenylalanine or tryptophan. Fields, in order: V gene, clone size, CDR3 length, D gene, J gene, CDR3 protein, CDR3 DNA. D genes are given only for firm matches. Clone size is given for some rows only: seen once, a few or many times, or a class if the clone is expanded.

TRBV25-1	NA	14	NA	TRBJ2-1	CASSAAGYYNEQFF	TGTGCCAGCAGTGCGGCAGGTTACTACAATGAGCAGTTCTTC
TRBV19	NA	15	TRBD1	TRBJ1-5	CASSIGDRYYQPQHF	TGTGCCAGTAGTATAGGGGACAGATACTATCAGCCCCAGCATTTT
TRBV7-2	NA	13	NA	TRBJ2-1	CASSSLRGNEQFF	TGTGCCAGCAGCTCCTTGAGGGGGAATGAGCAGTTCTTC
TRBV5-5	NA	15	NA	TRBJ1-5	CASSLEFNSNQPQHF	TGTGCCAGCAGCTTGGAATTTAATAGCAATCAGCCCCAGCATTTT
TRBV27	NA	16	NA	TRBJ2-7	CASSLTFRGPPEEQYF	TGTGCCAGCAGTTTAACCTTTAGGGGTCCCCCAGAAGAGCAGTACTTC
TRBV4-2	NA	16	NA	TRBJ1-1	CASSQTLAGSNTEAFF	TGTGCCAGCAGCCAGACCCTGGCGGGATCGAACACTGAAGCTTTCTTT
TRBV6-5	NA	15	NA	TRBJ1-3	CASSYSDTSGNTIYF	TGTGCCAGCAGTTACTCGGACACCTCTGGAAACACCATATATTTT
TRBV5-1	NA	16	TRBD2	TRBJ2-1	CASSSQAGGTYNEQFF	TGCGCCAGCAGCTCCCAAGCGGGGGGGACTTACAATGAGCAGTTCTTC
TRBV6-5	NA	15	NA	TRBJ1-2	CASSTTTSRNYGYTF	TGTGCCAGCAGTACGACAACCTCTAGGAACTATGGCTACACCTTC
TRBV27	NA	16	NA	TRBJ1-4	CASSSRGAATNEKLFF	TGTGCCAGCAGTTCCCGCGGGGCTGCAACTAATGAAAAACTGTTTTTT
TRBV18	NA	13	NA	TRBJ2-7	CASSPPGSDEQYF	TGTGCCAGCTCACCACCGGGCTCGGACGAGCAGTACTTC
TRBV7-9	once	16	TRBD2	TRBJ2-1	CASSMGLAGGPGTQFF	TGTGCCAGCAGCATGGGACTAGCGGGAGGGCCGGGGACGCAGTTCTTC
TRBV5-5	NA	14	NA	TRBJ2-3	CASSQLGHTDTQYF	TGTGCCAGCAGCCAGCTAGGACACACAGATACGCAGTATTTT
TRBV30	NA	14	NA	TRBJ1-5	CAWSSSTGNQPQHF	TGTGCCTGGAGTTCCTCCACTGGCAATCAGCCCCAGCATTTT
TRBV5-6	NA	15	NA	TRBJ1-5	CASSLEGYSNQPQHF	TGTGCCAGCAGCTTGGAAGGATATAGCAATCAGCCCCAGCATTTT
TRBV19	NA	13	NA	TRBJ1-2	CASSTDSLRGYTF	TGTGCCAGTAGTACCGACAGTCTTAGGGGCTACACCTTC
TRBV6-4	once	13	NA	TRBJ1-1	CASSSGRNTEAFF	TGTGCCAGCAGTTCGGGCCGGAACACTGAAGCTTTCTTT
TRBV6-5	few	14	NA	TRBJ1-6	CASSLRRLNSPLHF	TGTGCCAGCAGTCTCCGGAGACTTAATTCACCCCTCCACTTT
TRBV7-2	NA	13	NA	TRBJ2-7	CASSLAGRVGQYF	TGTGCCAGCAGCTTAGCGGGAAGGGTTGGGCAGTACTTC
TRBV5-1	NA	20	TRBD1	TRBJ1-2	CASSFDITRGQGARNYGYTF	TGCGCCAGCAGCTTCGATATCACCAGGGGACAGGGGGCCCGGAACTATGGCTACACCTTC
TRBV2	NA	12	NA	TRBJ1-1	CASSRAEAEAFF	TGTGCCAGCAGCAGGGCGGAGGCTGAAGCTTTCTTT
TRBV28	NA	13	NA	TRBJ1-3	CASSRGAGNTIYF	TGTGCCAGCAGCCGGGGGGCTGGAAACACCATATATTTT
TRBV5-1	NA	17	TRBD2	TRBJ2-7	CASSLAWTSGRLDEQYF	TGCGCCAGCAGCCTGGCCTGGACTAGCGGCCGTTTGGACGAGCAGTACTTC
TRBV10-2	NA	16	TRBD2	TRBJ2-7	CASSESPSGSSYEQYF	TGCGCCAGCAGTGAGTCCCCTAGCGGCAGCTCCTACGAGCAGTACTTC
TRBV7-2	NA	12	NA	TRBJ2-7	CASSSTPYEQYF	TGTGCCAGCAGCTCAACCCCCTACGAGCAGTACTTC
TRBV15	once	15	TRBD1	TRBJ2-1	CATSSRTGGWNEQFF	TGTGCCACCAGCAGTCGGACAGGGGGCTGGAATGAGCAGTTCTTC
TRBV6-1	once	15	NA	TRBJ2-7	CASSEFGAGSYEQYF	TGTGCCAGCAGTGAATTTGGGGCGGGATCGTACGAGCAGTACTTC
TRBV30	NA	13	NA	TRBJ1-1	CAWRNRVRTEAFF	TGTGCCTGGAGAAACAGGGTGCGCACTGAAGCTTTCTTT
TRBV5-1	once	15	TRBD1	TRBJ1-2	CASSWGQGADYGYTF	TGCGCCAGCAGCTGGGGACAGGGGGCTGACTATGGCTACACCTTC
TRBV10-2	NA	15	NA	TRBJ2-3	CASRGHSIGTDTQYF	TGCGCCAGCAGGGGCCACTCAATCGGCACAGATACGCAGTATTTT